This TCR beta chain is from a study of blood T cell repertoires in COVID-19. Germline values: CDR1 SGHRS, CDR2 YFSETQ. The CDR3 loop spans 15 amino acids. Trimming shortened V by 4 bases and J by 4 bases, and 17 bases separated the two germline ends. Here immunoSEQ multiplex PCR was the method, and the copy in TCRdb shows in-frame clones only, minus some. The sample yields tens of thousands of clones, 80% to 90% seen once. This chain uses TRBV5-1 with TRBJ1-2; TRBD1 is a possible D gene (6 bases). This clonotype was obtained from a human donor in a cohort sampled during active COVID-19. Sequencing was carried out using peripheral blood. The CDR3: CASSTGQPSFYGYTF. The CDR3 DNA follows: TGCGCCAGCAGCACCGGACAGCCGTCATTCTATGGCTACACCTTC.